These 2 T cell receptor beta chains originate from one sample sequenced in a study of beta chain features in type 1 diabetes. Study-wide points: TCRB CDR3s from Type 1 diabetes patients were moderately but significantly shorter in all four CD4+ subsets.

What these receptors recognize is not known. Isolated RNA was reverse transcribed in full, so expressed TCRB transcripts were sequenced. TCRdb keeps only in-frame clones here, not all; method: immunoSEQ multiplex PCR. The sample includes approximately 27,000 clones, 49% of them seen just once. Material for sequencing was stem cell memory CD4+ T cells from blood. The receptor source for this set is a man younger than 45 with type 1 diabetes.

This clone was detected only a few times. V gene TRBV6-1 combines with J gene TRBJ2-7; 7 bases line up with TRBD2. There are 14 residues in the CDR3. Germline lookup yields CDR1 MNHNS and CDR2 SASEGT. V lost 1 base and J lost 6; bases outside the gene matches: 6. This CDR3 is CASSEGTRRSEQYF. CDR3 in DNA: TGTGCCAGCAGTGAAGGGACTAGAAGAAGCGAGCAGTACTTC.

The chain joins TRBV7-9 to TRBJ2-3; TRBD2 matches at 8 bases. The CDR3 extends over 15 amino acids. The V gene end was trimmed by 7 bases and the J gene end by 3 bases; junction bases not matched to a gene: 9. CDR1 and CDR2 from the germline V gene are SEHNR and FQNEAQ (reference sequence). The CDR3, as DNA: TGTGCCAGCACCCCGGGACTAGGAGTGACAGATACGCAGTATTTT. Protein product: CASTPGLGVTDTQYF.